This T cell receptor beta chain was captured in a study of CD8 T cells in Susac syndrome. With random hexamers, 0.5 to 1 ug RNA was reverse transcribed. Across 54 Vbeta and 13 Jbeta, immunoSEQ multiplex PCR amplified TCR beta CDR3. TCRdb redid the calling of the immunoSEQ multiplex PCR reads with MiXCR, one entry per CDR3 protein. The sample carries nearly 200,000 distinct CDR3 sequences, 90% to 95% recorded once. This CDR3 contains 16 residues. Germline V gene sequence: CDR1 SEHNR, CDR2 FQNEAQ (reference sequence). V was shortened by 5 bases and J by 0 bases, with 14 bases between the two germline ends. High-throughput TCR beta sequencing covered peripheral CD8+ and CD4+ T cells.

The genes are TRBV7-9 and TRBJ1-3; tentative D call: TRBD1 (6 bases). The receptor was derived from a human donor with multiple sclerosis. The sequenced sample consisted of CD4+ T cells from PBMCs. CDR3 loop: CASSLLTGNSGNTIYF. The CDR3 region has the DNA TGTGCCAGCAGCCTTCTAACAGGGAACTCTGGAAACACCATATATTTT.